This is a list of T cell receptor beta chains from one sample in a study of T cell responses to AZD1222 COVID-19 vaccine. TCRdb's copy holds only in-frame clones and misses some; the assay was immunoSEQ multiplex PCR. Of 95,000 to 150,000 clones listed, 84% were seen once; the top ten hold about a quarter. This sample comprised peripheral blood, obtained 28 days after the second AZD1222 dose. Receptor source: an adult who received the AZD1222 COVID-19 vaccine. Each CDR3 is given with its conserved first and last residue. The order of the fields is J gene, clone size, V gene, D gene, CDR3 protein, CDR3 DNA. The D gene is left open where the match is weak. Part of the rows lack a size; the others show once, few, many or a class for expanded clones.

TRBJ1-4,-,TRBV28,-,CATSGTESEKLFF,TGTGCCACCAGTGGGACGGAGTCTGAAAAACTGTTTTTT
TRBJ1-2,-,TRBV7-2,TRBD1,CASSWEGQGNGYTF,TGTGCCAGCAGCTGGGAGGGACAGGGGAATGGCTACACCTTC
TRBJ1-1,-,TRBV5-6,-,CASSFQVGAFF,TGTGCCAGCAGCTTTCAGGTAGGGGCTTTCTTT
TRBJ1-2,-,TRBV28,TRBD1,CASSSWTGGNYGYTF,TGTGCCAGCAGTTCGTGGACAGGGGGTAACTATGGCTACACCTTC
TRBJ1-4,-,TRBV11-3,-,CASSDALRVGLFF,TGTGCCAGCAGCGATGCACTTAGGGTGGGACTGTTTTTT
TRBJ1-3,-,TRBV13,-,CASSFSSSGNTIYF,TGTGCCAGCAGCTTCTCCAGCTCTGGAAACACCATATATTTT
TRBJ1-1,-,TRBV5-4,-,CATGTATEAFF,TGTGCCACCGGGACGGCCACAGAAGCTTTCTTT
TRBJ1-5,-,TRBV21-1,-,CASSSFPLGGHKENQPQHF,TGTGCCAGCAGCTCTTTCCCGCTTGGGGGACACAAGGAGAATCAGCCCCAGCATTTT
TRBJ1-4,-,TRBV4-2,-,CASSQEGHFATNEKLFF,TGTGCCAGCAGCCAAGAAGGGCACTTTGCAACTAATGAAAAACTGTTTTTT
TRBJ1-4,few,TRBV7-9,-,CASSLGGGNNEKLFF,TGTGCCAGCAGCTTAGGCGGGGGAAATAATGAAAAACTGTTTTTT
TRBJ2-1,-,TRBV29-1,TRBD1,CSVEGGTAIEQFF,TGCAGCGTTGAAGGGGGGACAGCTATTGAGCAGTTCTTC
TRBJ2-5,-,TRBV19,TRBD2,CASSIDSSGGSLETQYF,TGTGCCAGTAGTATAGATTCCAGCGGGGGTAGTTTAGAGACCCAGTACTTC
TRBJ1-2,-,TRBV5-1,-,CASSSSGTDYGYTF,TGCGCCAGCAGCTCCTCCGGGACCGACTATGGCTACACCTTC
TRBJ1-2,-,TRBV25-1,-,CASSEQGTGYTF,TGTGCCAGCAGTGAACAGGGCACGGGCTACACCTTC
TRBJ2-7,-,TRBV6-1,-,CASSEVDTDYEQYF,TGTGCCAGCAGTGAAGTCGATACTGACTACGAGCAGTACTTC
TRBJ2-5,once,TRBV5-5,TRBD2,CASSSGILAGAQETQYF,TGTGCCAGCAGCTCCGGTATCCTAGCGGGGGCCCAAGAGACCCAGTACTTC
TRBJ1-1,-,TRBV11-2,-,CASSHGRTNTEAFF,TGTGCCAGCAGCCACGGACGGACGAACACTGAAGCTTTCTTT
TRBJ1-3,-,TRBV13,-,CASSPRQSSGNTIYF,TGTGCCAGCAGCCCTAGACAGAGCTCTGGAAACACCATATATTTT
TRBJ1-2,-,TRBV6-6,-,CASSSQLEIHYGYTF,TGTGCCAGCAGTTCCCAACTCGAAATACACTATGGCTACACCTTC
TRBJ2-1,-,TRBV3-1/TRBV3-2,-,CASSPIASAADEQFF,TGTGCCAGCAGTCCCATAGCCTCCGCAGCCGATGAGCAGTTCTTC
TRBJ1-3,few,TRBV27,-,CASSLSTADGNTIYF,TGTGCCAGCAGTTTATCAACAGCAGATGGAAACACCATATATTTT
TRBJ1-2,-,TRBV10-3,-,CAISDDAPGGNYGYTF,TGTGCCATCAGTGATGATGCTCCCGGTGGGAACTATGGCTACACCTTC
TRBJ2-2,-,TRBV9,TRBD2,CASSPRDLSGGNTGELFF,TGTGCCAGCAGCCCCCGGGACCTGAGCGGGGGGAACACCGGGGAGCTGTTTTTT
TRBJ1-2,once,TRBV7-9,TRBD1,CASSLAGQDYGYTF,TGTGCCAGCAGCTTAGCGGGACAGGACTATGGCTACACCTTC
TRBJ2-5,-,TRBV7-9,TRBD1,CASSFSQGAEETQYF,TGTGCCAGCAGCTTTTCGCAGGGGGCCGAAGAGACCCAGTACTTC
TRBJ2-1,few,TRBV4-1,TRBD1,CASSRGTGLNEQFF,TGCGCCAGCAGCCGTGGGACAGGGCTGAATGAGCAGTTCTTC
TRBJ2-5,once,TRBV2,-,CASSAEETQYF,TGTGCCAGCAGCGCTGAAGAGACCCAGTACTTC
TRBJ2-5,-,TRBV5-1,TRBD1,CASSHKPRQGYMETQYF,TGCGCCAGCAGTCATAAACCTCGACAGGGTTATATGGAGACCCAGTACTTC
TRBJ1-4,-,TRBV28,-,CASSLKGGLFF,TGTGCCAGCAGTTTAAAGGGGGGACTGTTTTTT
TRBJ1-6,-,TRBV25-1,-,CASSEFSSGMSPLHF,TGTGCCAGCAGTGAGTTCAGTTCTGGGATGTCACCCCTCCACTTT
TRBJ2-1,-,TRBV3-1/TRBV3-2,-,CASSTHGDEQFF,TGTGCCAGCAGCACACACGGCGATGAGCAGTTCTTC
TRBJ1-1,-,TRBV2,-,CASSLREPSTTEAFF,TGTGCCAGCAGTCTTCGGGAGCCGAGTACTACTGAAGCTTTCTTT
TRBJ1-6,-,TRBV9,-,CASSVSSGVNSPLHF,TGTGCCAGCAGCGTATCGTCAGGGGTAAATTCACCCCTCCACTTT
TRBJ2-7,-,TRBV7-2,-,CASSSRAGYEQYF,TGTGCCAGCAGCTCGAGGGCAGGCTACGAGCAGTACTTC
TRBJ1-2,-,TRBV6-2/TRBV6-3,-,CASSSRRVGYTF,TGTGCCAGCAGTTCCAGGAGGGTTGGCTACACCTTC
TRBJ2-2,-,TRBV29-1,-,CSVVPSLNTGELFF,TGCAGCGTTGTTCCTAGCTTAAACACCGGGGAGCTGTTTTTT
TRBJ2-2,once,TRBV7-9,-,CASSLLTGELFF,TGTGCCAGCAGCTTACTCACCGGGGAGCTGTTTTTT
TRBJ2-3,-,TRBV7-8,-,CASSFRGGQDTQYF,TGTGCCAGCAGCTTCAGGGGGGGACAGGATACGCAGTATTTT
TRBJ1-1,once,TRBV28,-,CASSLGQGWDTEAFF,TGTGCCAGCAGTTTGGGGCAGGGGTGGGACACTGAAGCTTTCTTT
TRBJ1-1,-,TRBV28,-,CASSADSFNTEAFF,TGTGCCAGCAGTGCCGACAGTTTTAACACTGAAGCTTTCTTT
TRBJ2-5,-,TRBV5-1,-,CASSLDRVETQYF,TGCGCCAGCAGCTTGGACAGGGTAGAGACCCAGTACTTC
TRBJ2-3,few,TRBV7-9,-,CASSLGGQLADTQYF,TGTGCCAGCAGCTTAGGAGGACAGCTCGCAGATACGCAGTATTTT
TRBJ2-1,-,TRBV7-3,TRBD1,CASSLYRTGGREQFF,TGTGCCAGCAGCTTATATAGGACAGGGGGCCGAGAGCAGTTCTTC